A single sample is the source of the 30 T cell receptor beta chains below, sequenced in a study of blood T cells in healthy people across ages (dated by TCRdb to about 2015). The library was built by means of 5' RACE. Instrument used: Illumina HiSeq 2500. A second PCR of about 6 to 12 cycles was run with a J-beta primer mix and a sample-barcoded 5' primer. The public reads were reanalyzed by TCRdb: fastp trimming at Q25, MiXCR alignment, in-frame beta chains only. Duplicate CDR3 protein sequences are folded into a single record with the most common DNA and genes. Across this sample there are approximately 800,000 distinct CDR3 sequences, with around 62% seen only once. Jointly, the top ten make up 25% to 30% of the sample. The specimen was blood. The receptors here all came from a man younger than 40 in good health.

This sequence joins TRBV28 and TRBJ2-3; D perhaps matches TRBD2 (6 bases). Germline-derived CDR1 and CDR2 are MDHEN and SYDVKM. The germline V and J ends were trimmed by 3 bases and 3 bases, with 16 bases remaining between them. This CDR3 comprises 16 residues. CDR3 in amino acids: CASSLIPGGDTDTQYF. The CDR3 nucleotides read TGTGCCAGCAGTTTGATCCCCGGGGGTGATACAGATACGCAGTATTTT.

This chain connects TRBV20-1 to TRBJ1-1, with 9 bases aligning to TRBD1. The V segment lost 4 bases and the J segment 4 bases; nucleotides outside the gene matches: 4. The CDR3 length is 13 residues. CDR1 and CDR2 (germline): DFQATT, SNEGSKA (reference sequence). CDR3 in amino acids: CSAITDRGTEAFF. The CDR3, as DNA: TGCAGTGCTATTACGGACAGGGGCACTGAAGCTTTCTTT.

This clonotype appeared many times. V usage is TRBV5-1 and J usage is TRBJ2-7, with 8 bases that match TRBD1. V shed 0 bases and J 1 base; nucleotides not matched to a gene: 12. CDR3 length: 18 amino acids. Germline CDR1 SGHRS, CDR2 YFSETQ. CDR3 sequence: CASSLARRQGAQSYEQYF. CDR3 DNA: TGCGCCAGCAGCTTGGCTCGGCGGCAGGGGGCCCAATCCTACGAGCAGTACTTC.

This clonotype appeared a few times. The chain carries TRBV7-2 and TRBJ2-5; D may be TRBD1 or TRBD2 (6 bases each). Deletions cut 3 bases from V and 11 bases from J, with 16 bases between. The germline V gene encodes CDR1 SGHTA and CDR2 FQGNSA. The CDR3 is 13 amino acids. CDR3 residues: CASSFAGGGEQYF. The CDR3 nucleotides read TGTGCCAGCAGCTTCGCTGGGGGCGGGGAGCAGTACTTC.

V is TRBV30 and J is TRBJ2-1; no clear D. Germline V CDR1 and CDR2: GTSNPN, SVGIG (reference sequence). This CDR3 contains 12 residues. The V and J ends lost 0 bases and 6 bases respectively, with 6 bases between them. Written as DNA, the CDR3 is TGTGCCTGGAGTGTTCGGTCCAATGAGCAGTTCTTC. This translates into CAWSVRSNEQFF.

The chain has TRBV12-3 or TRBV12-4 and TRBJ2-5, with D tentatively TRBD1 (9 bases). TRBJ2-7 matches the DNA end more closely, so the J call is doubtful. This CDR3 has 15 residues. CDR3 in DNA: TGTGCCAGCACCGTAGCGGGAAGACAGGGGGGCGAGCAGTACTTC. Its translation: CASTVAGRQGGEQYF.

The genes are TRBV10-3 and TRBJ1-1, with TRBD1 identical over 8 bases. Germline CDR1 ENHRY, CDR2 SYGVKD. The CDR3 is 13 residues long. With 7 bases clipped from V and 5 bases from J, the junction kept 6 bases outside the gene matches. The CDR3 loop reads CAITTGGMTEAFF. Written as DNA, the CDR3 is TGTGCCATCACTACAGGGGGAATGACTGAAGCTTTCTTT.

V and J are TRBV21-1 and TRBJ2-1; the tabulated D call, TRBD2, remains unverified against the DNA. TRBV21-1 is recorded as a pseudogene. There are 17 residues in the CDR3. CDR3 protein: CASSFRILADYYNEQFF. CDR3 in DNA: TGTGCCAGCAGCTTTAGGATACTAGCGGACTACTACAATGAGCAGTTCTTC.

Of note for this clonotype: One end of the junction is discordant with germline, which a read error may explain. The gene calls are TRBV24-1 and TRBJ1-4; unclear D gene. CDR1 is KGHDR and CDR2 is SFDVKD in the germline V gene. The CDR3 runs to 14 residues. CDR3 DNA: TGTGCCACTAGTGATCCAGGTCCGAATGAAAAACTGTTTTTT. Encoded protein: CATSDPGPNEKLFF.

Only a few counts were recorded for this clonotype. The gene calls are TRBV2 and TRBJ1-2; D is unresolved. Germline CDR1 is SNHLY and CDR2 is FYNNEI. The CDR3 spans 12 residues. Between the trimmed V and J ends, which lost 5 bases and 4 bases, there was a span of 8 bases. The CDR3 coding sequence is TGTGCCAGCAGTCTCAACAGCTATGGCTACACCTTC. It is translated as CASSLNSYGYTF.

The rearrangement uses TRBV7-9 and TRBJ1-1, with TRBD1 matching 7 bases. J lost 1 base, V lost 1 base, and 3 bases had no gene match. The CDR3 is made up of 15 amino acids. The germline V gene encodes CDR1 SEHNR and CDR2 FQNEAQ (reference sequence). The CDR3 DNA reads TGTGCCAGCAGCTTAGTAGGGGGCGGGAACACTGAAGCTTTCTTT. It translates to CASSLVGGGNTEAFF. The full variable domain, its missing parts supplied by reference TRBV7-9 and TRBJ1-1, is DTGVSQNPRHKITKRGQNVTFRCDPISEHNRLYWYRQTLGQGPEFLTYFQNEAQLEKSRLLSDRFSAERPKGSFSTLEIQRTEQGDSAMYLCASSLVGGGNTEAFFGQGTRLTVV.

The sample holds one count of this clonotype. This sequence joins TRBV7-6 and TRBJ1-2; tentatively, D is TRBD1 (5 bases). V gave up 2 bases and J gave up 7 bases, with 17 bases separating them. Per germline, CDR1 SGHVS and CDR2 FNYEAQ. The CDR3 totals 15 residues. The CDR3 region has the DNA TGTGCCAGCAGCTTATCGGACAAGGTTTGGAGTGGCTACACCTTC. This codes for CASSLSDKVWSGYTF.

J is TRBJ1-1 and V is TRBV21-1; the table assigns TRBD1, which was not confirmed against the DNA. TRBV21-1 is shown as a pseudogene. The CDR3 contains 13 residues. Written as DNA, the CDR3 is TGTGCCAGCAGCAAAGCACAGGGGCCGGTGGCTTTCTTT. This encodes CASSKAQGPVAFF.

As regards this clonotype: This likely reflects a read error, since a far larger clone is one base away. CDR3 nucleotide sequence: TGTGCCAGCAGCCCCGGGACAGGGTCCTACGGGCAGTACTTC. It yields the protein CASSPGTGSYGQYF. The chain recombines TRBV3-1 with TRBJ2-5, with 9 bases aligning to TRBD1. V shed 4 bases and J 11 bases; nucleotides not matched to a gene: 11. The CDR3 has 14 residues. Germline V gives CDR1 LGHDT, CDR2 YNNKEL (reference sequence).

This clonotype was found a few times. The chain carries TRBV20-1 and TRBJ2-1, with D possibly being TRBD1 (5 bases). This CDR3 comprises 15 residues. The V end lost 0 bases, the J end lost 0 bases, and 9 bases lay between the germline ends. The germline gives CDR1 DFQATT, CDR2 SNEGSKA (reference sequence). The CDR3 DNA sequence: TGCAGTGCTAGAGATCCAGGGCTCTCCTACAATGAGCAGTTCTTC. Translated, it gives CSARDPGLSYNEQFF.

The J gene is TRBJ2-1, the V gene TRBV7-3, with TRBD1 matching 9 bases. CDR3 length: 16 residues. V was pared by 5 bases and J by 8 bases, with 13 bases of the junction left unmatched. Germline CDR1 reads SGHTA; CDR2 reads FQGTGA. Here the CDR3 DNA reads TGTGCCAGCAGCGCCTTCCCGGGACAGGGCCCCGATGAGCAGTTCTTC. It codes for CASSAFPGQGPDEQFF.

The chain couples TRBV6-5 to TRBJ2-1; D gene ambiguous. The CDR3 is 12 residues long. Trimming took off 7 bases at V and 13 bases at J, with 17 bases between the two ends. Germline CDR1 and CDR2: MNHEY and SVGAGI. CDR3 DNA sequence: TGTGCCAGCAATGCAGGTCCCGAGACCCAGTTCTTC. It encodes CASNAGPETQFF.

The chain couples TRBV4-3 to TRBJ2-7, with unresolved D. The CDR3 runs to 15 residues. In germline, CDR1 is LGHNA, CDR2 YSLEER. Trimming shortened V by 0 bases and J by 3 bases, and 12 bases separated the two germline ends. This CDR3 reads CASSQELHWLYEQYF. CDR3 bases: TGCGCCAGCAGCCAAGAACTCCACTGGCTCTACGAGCAGTACTTC.

V and J are TRBV28 and TRBJ2-1; 9 bases match TRBD1. The germline V gene has CDR1 MDHEN and CDR2 SYDVKM. V lost 5 bases and J lost 9; bases outside the gene matches: 5. The CDR3 extends over 13 amino acids. CDR3 sequence reads: CASSHGTGSEQFF. As DNA, the CDR3 is TGTGCCAGCAGTCACGGGACAGGGAGTGAGCAGTTCTTC.

V usage is TRBV12-3 or TRBV12-4 and J usage is TRBJ2-5, with D uncertain. Trimming shortened V by 0 bases and J by 4 bases, and 9 bases separated the two germline ends. The CDR3 is 14 amino acids. Here the CDR3 reads CASSLASGRETQYF. The CDR3 DNA reads TGTGCCAGCAGTTTAGCGTCCGGACGAGAGACCCAGTACTTC.

The CDR3 DNA reads TGTGCCATCAGTGAGTTAGACTACTACGAGCAGTACTTC. Translation gives CAISELDYYEQYF. The rearrangement joins TRBV10-3 to TRBJ2-4, with D maybe TRBD2 (5 bases). The closer fit of TRBJ2-7 to the DNA end suggests the J call may be wrong. Germline CDR1 and CDR2: ENHRY and SYGVKD. The CDR3 has 13 amino acids.

The chain couples TRBV7-2 to TRBJ2-1; the match to TRBD2 covers 10 bases. The germline CDR1 and CDR2 sequences are SGHTA and FQGNSA. V shed 5 bases, J shed 13 bases, and the junction held 11 bases outside the gene matches. The CDR3 has 14 amino acids. The CDR3 spells CASSIPTSGPHQFF. CDR3 bases: TGTGCCAGCAGCATACCGACTAGCGGGCCACACCAGTTCTTC.

The V call is TRBV14, the J call TRBJ2-1; D unclear. The CDR3 loop spans 12 amino acids. Germline V gene sequence: CDR1 SGHDN, CDR2 FVKESK. Trimming took 0 bases from V and 12 from J, leaving 9 bases between them. The CDR3 nucleotides are TGTGCCAGCAGCCAAGATGGGTTTCGGCAGTTCTTC. Residues: CASSQDGFRQFF.

This chain uses TRBV7-2 with TRBJ2-7; TRBD1 is a possible D gene (7 bases). Germline assignment: CDR1 SGHTA and CDR2 FQGNSA. V was pared by 3 bases and J by 3 bases, with 12 bases between. This CDR3 region has 14 residues. DNA for the CDR3: TGTGCCAGCAGCTTTCAGGGGGGACTCTACGAGCAGTACTTC. It yields the protein CASSFQGGLYEQYF. Full variable domain (outside the CDR3, taken from reference TRBV7-2 and TRBJ2-7): GAGVSQSPSNKVTEKGKDVELRCDPISGHTALYWYRQSLGQGLEFLIYFQGNSAPDKSGLPSDRFSAERTGGSVSTLTIQRTQQEDSAVYLCASSFQGGLYEQYFGPGTRLTVT.

The chain links TRBV25-1 to TRBJ2-5, with D possibly being TRBD1 (5 bases). Trimming took off 4 bases at V and 2 bases at J, with 11 bases between the two ends. The length of the CDR3 is 14 residues. Germline V gene data show CDR1 as MGHDK and CDR2 as SYGVNS. Written as DNA, the CDR3 is TGTGCCAGCAGTGCCAGGGCCTTACAAGAGACCCAGTACTTC. Encoded protein: CASSARALQETQYF.

This sequence joins TRBV20-1 and TRBJ1-1; tentatively, D is TRBD1 (6 bases). The CDR3 runs 15 residues. Trimming removed 1 base at V and 1 base at J, with 13 bases between. Germline assignment: CDR1 DFQATT and CDR2 SNEGSKA (reference sequence). The CDR3 DNA is TGCAGTGCTAGAGTATGGGGGGCGAGGAACACTGAAGCTTTCTTT. It translates to CSARVWGARNTEAFF.

The V call is TRBV30, the J call TRBJ2-7; D is unresolved. CDR1 and CDR2 from the germline V gene are GTSNPN and SVGIG (reference sequence). CDR3 length: 11 residues. V lost 4 bases and J lost 6, with 10 bases in between. CDR3 nucleotides: TGTGCCTGGATGGTTTCGGCCGAGCAGTACTTC. Translated, it gives CAWMVSAEQYF.

The CDR3 DNA follows: TGCGCCAGCAGCCAAGAAGGACCGAACACTGAAGCTTTCTTT. Residues: CASSQEGPNTEAFF. V and J are TRBV4-3 and TRBJ1-1; D gene uncertain. Germline lookup yields CDR1 LGHNA and CDR2 YSLEER. The V and J ends lost 0 bases and 1 base respectively, with 6 bases between them. The CDR3 is 14 amino acids.

Notes on this clonotype: The junction shows a germline mismatch at one end, possibly a read error. V usage is TRBV12-3 or TRBV12-4 and J usage is TRBJ2-4; 9 bases line up with TRBD2. The J call may not be correct, given that the DNA end is closer to TRBJ2-7. The CDR3 runs 15 residues. The CDR3 is CAGSIGRGGPYEQYF. In DNA, the CDR3 is TGTGCCGGCAGTATCGGGCGGGGGGGTCCCTACGAGCAGTACTTC.

The genes are TRBV28 and TRBJ2-3, with 7 nucleotides matching TRBD1. CDR1 MDHEN and CDR2 SYDVKM come from the germline V gene. The CDR3 extends over 14 amino acids. J gave up 6 bases and V 6 bases, and 9 bases lay outside the gene matches. The CDR3 loop reads CASSHDRVRDTQYF. For the CDR3, the DNA is TGTGCCAGCAGCCACGACAGGGTCCGGGATACGCAGTATTTT.